The 32 T cell receptor beta chains listed next were all sequenced from one sample in a study of blood T cells in healthy people across ages. With a J-beta primer mix and a sample-barcoded 5' primer, a second PCR ran about 7 to 12 cycles. TCRdb processed the 5' RACE reads anew with MiXCR; each CDR3 protein has one entry. The top ten hold 7.7% of the sample, which has 1.5 million to 2 million distinct CDR3 sequences, about 30% seen once. The sequencing input was blood. The receptors derive from a woman in her twenties or thirties in good health.

V is TRBV5-6 and J is TRBJ2-4; no clear D gene. The CDR3 is 16 amino acids. Germline CDR1 is SGHDT and CDR2 is YYEEEE. V was shortened by 5 bases and J by 5 bases, with 20 bases between the two germline ends. DNA for the CDR3: TGTGCCAGCAGGCCCCGCTCTAACCAATTGGAAAACATTCAGTACTTC. Translating it yields CASRPRSNQLENIQYF.

The gene calls are TRBV12-3 or TRBV12-4 and TRBJ2-5; 9 nucleotides line up with TRBD1. The CDR3 totals 14 residues. Unmatched junction bases numbered 13, after V lost 6 bases and J lost 11 bases. The CDR3 DNA sequence: TGTGCCAGCAGCCTAGGGGGACAGGGACTCGATCAGTACTTC. Encoded protein: CASSLGGQGLDQYF.

CDR3 nucleotides: TGTGCCAGCAGCCCCTCGGGACTAGCGGGGGGGCCCGTAGAGACCCAGTACTTC. Protein: CASSPSGLAGGPVETQYF. The V and J genes are TRBV4-2 and TRBJ2-5, with 16 positions matching TRBD2. The CDR3 length is 18 residues. J was trimmed by 4 bases and V by 4 bases; bases with no gene match: 9. From germline, CDR1 is LGHNA and CDR2 YNFKEQ.

Only a few counts were recorded for this clonotype. This chain connects TRBV12-3 or TRBV12-4 to TRBJ1-6; D is unresolved. V was clipped by 6 bases and J by 0 bases, with 9 bases between them. The CDR3 length is 15 residues. The CDR3 reads CASRLGSSYNSPLHF. The CDR3 DNA follows: TGTGCCAGCAGATTGGGGAGCTCCTATAATTCACCCCTCCACTTT.

The rearrangement uses TRBV20-1 and TRBJ2-5; tentatively, D is TRBD1 (5 bases). Germline V gene data show CDR1 as DFQATT and CDR2 as SNEGSKA (reference sequence). This CDR3 comprises 14 residues. Trimming took off 2 bases at V and 4 bases at J, with 14 bases between the two ends. The CDR3 here is CSARKFRERETQYF. For the CDR3, the DNA is TGCAGTGCTAGAAAATTCAGGGAAAGAGAGACCCAGTACTTC.

This sequence joins TRBV21-1 and TRBJ2-1; TRBD1, the table's D call, lacks a check against the DNA. TRBV21-1 is designated a pseudogene. The CDR3 consists of 14 residues. The chain's CDR3 is CASSARTGPNEQFF. CDR3 coding DNA: TGTGCCAGCAGCGCCCGGACAGGGCCCAATGAGCAGTTCTTC.

This clonotype was recorded a few times. V and J are TRBV12-3 or TRBV12-4 and TRBJ2-2; D call uncertain. The CDR3 covers 16 residues. V lost 3 bases to trimming and J lost 6 bases, with 17 bases between them. The CDR3 region has the DNA TGTGCCAGCAGTTTGGATGGGTTAACGGCATCCGGGGAGCTGTTTTTT. Its protein is CASSLDGLTASGELFF.

This sequence joins TRBV14 and TRBJ2-5; D gene ambiguous. Germline V gene lookup returns CDR1 SGHDN and CDR2 FVKESK. The CDR3 has 11 amino acids. Trimming stripped 8 bases from V and 4 bases from J, with 8 bases between. The CDR3 DNA follows: TGTGCCAGCCCCTTCGCAGAGACCCAGTACTTC. The encoded protein is CASPFAETQYF. Complete variable domain (other parts from reference TRBV14 and TRBJ2-5): EAGVTQFPSHSVIEKGQTVTLRCDPISGHDNLYWYRRVMGKEIKFLLHFVKESKQDESGMPNNRFLAERTGGTYSTLKVQPAELEDSGVYFCASPFAETQYFGPGTRLLVL.

The chain is built from TRBV7-8 and TRBJ1-1; D gene ambiguous. This CDR3 is built from 14 residues. Deletions cut 5 bases from V and 1 base from J, with 11 bases between. CDR1 SGHVS and CDR2 FQNEAQ come from the germline V gene. In nucleotides, the CDR3 is TGTGCCAGCAGCGCCTTGGGCGCGAACACTGAAGCTTTCTTT. This encodes CASSALGANTEAFF.

This clonotype came up a few times. This chain links TRBV10-2 with TRBJ1-1; unclear D gene. The CDR3 totals 13 residues. Trimming took 4 bases from V and 1 from J, leaving 7 bases between them. CDR1 WSHSY and CDR2 SAAADI come from the germline V gene. Here the CDR3 reads CASSGPGNTEAFF. CDR3 bases: TGCGCCAGCAGTGGTCCAGGGAACACTGAAGCTTTCTTT.

The table lists this clonotype with many counts. This sequence joins TRBV20-1 and TRBJ1-2, with TRBD1 matching 9 bases. Per germline, CDR1 DFQATT and CDR2 SNEGSKA (reference sequence). The CDR3 loop spans 13 amino acids. With V trimmed by 4 bases and J by 8 bases, 8 bases remained unmatched. DNA for the CDR3: TGCAGTGCTACAAACCGGGACAGGGTCGGCTACACCTTC. Translation gives CSATNRDRVGYTF.

This chain connects TRBV5-1 to TRBJ1-1, with D unclear. Germline V gene data show CDR1 as SGHRS and CDR2 as YFSETQ. V gave up 0 bases and J gave up 2 bases, with 11 bases separating them. The CDR3 has 15 residues. The CDR3 coding sequence is TGCGCCAGCAGCTTGGGAGTCACGAGCAACACTGAAGCTTTCTTT. Translating gives CASSLGVTSNTEAFF.

This clonotype was counted a few times. The chain carries TRBV27 and TRBJ2-7, with TRBD1 identical over 8 bases. The CDR3 loop spans 16 amino acids. Per the germline V gene, CDR1 is MNHEY and CDR2 is SMNVEV (reference sequence). The junction had 17 bases not matched to a gene; V was cut back by 10 bases and J by 3 bases. CDR3 region: CAIQRIRGQGIYEQYF. The CDR3 DNA reads TGTGCCATCCAGAGGATCAGGGGGCAGGGAATCTACGAGCAGTACTTC.

This clonotype occurred once. J is TRBJ2-5 and V is TRBV27; D perhaps matches TRBD2 (7 bases). V shed 6 bases and J shed 4 bases, with 21 bases lying between them. Germline values: CDR1 MNHEY, CDR2 SMNVEV (reference sequence). There are 16 residues in the CDR3. Here the CDR3 reads CASSRRGGWQGETQYF. The CDR3 coding sequence is TGTGCCAGCAGCCGAAGGGGGGGGTGGCAGGGAGAGACCCAGTACTTC.

V is TRBV9 and J is TRBJ1-6; D perhaps matches TRBD1 (5 bases). The germline V gene encodes CDR1 SGDLS and CDR2 YYNGEE. V lost 2 bases and J lost 11, with 14 bases in between. The CDR3 is 14 amino acids. This CDR3 is CASSVRDRTAPLHF. CDR3 bases: TGTGCCAGCAGCGTCCGGGACCGGACGGCACCCCTCCACTTT.

This clonotype was observed a handful of times. This chain uses TRBV12-3 or TRBV12-4 with TRBJ2-1, with TRBD2 matching over 7 bases. With 5 bases clipped from V and 12 bases from J, the junction kept 7 bases outside the gene matches. The CDR3 extends over 12 amino acids. CDR3 DNA sequence: TGTGCCAGCAGTCCTCTAGCGGTGGGGCAGTTCTTC. Translating it yields CASSPLAVGQFF.

Of note for this clonotype: The junction departs from germline at one end; a sequencing error may be responsible. The J gene is TRBJ2-1, the V gene TRBV6-1; TRBD2 matches 7 bases. From germline, CDR1 is MNHNS and CDR2 SASEGT. The CDR3 loop spans 16 amino acids. In nucleotides, the CDR3 is TGTGCCAGCAGTGAGAGCGGGAAGTACCCCTACAATCAGCAGTTCTTC. Its translation is CASSESGKYPYNQQFF.

The V and J genes are TRBV2 and TRBJ2-5; the match to TRBD2 covers 9 bases. CDR3 size: 14 residues. Germline V gene lookup returns CDR1 SNHLY and CDR2 FYNNEI. V lost 4 bases and J lost 5; bases outside the gene matches: 5. The CDR3 region has the DNA TGTGCCAGCAGTGTATGGCTAGCGGGGGAGACCCAGTACTTC. It is translated as CASSVWLAGETQYF. The variable domain in full, with the rest retrieved from reference TRBV2 and TRBJ2-5, is EPEVTQTPSHQVTQMGQEVILRCVPISNHLYFYWYRQILGQKVEFLVSFYNNEISEKSEIFDDQFSVERPDGSNFTLKIRSTKLEDSAMYFCASSVWLAGETQYFGPGTRLLVL.

This clonotype was found a few times. V is TRBV20-1 and J is TRBJ2-7, with TRBD1 matching over 7 bases. V was clipped by 7 bases and J by 4 bases; unmatched bases: 10. The CDR3 is made up of 13 amino acids. The germline V gene has CDR1 DFQATT and CDR2 SNEGSKA (reference sequence). The CDR3: CSVGARGKYEQYF. Here the CDR3 DNA reads TGCAGTGTTGGGGCCAGGGGGAAGTACGAGCAGTACTTC.

CDR3 loop: CSARVGAFYSNQPQHF. DNA for the CDR3: TGCAGTGCTAGAGTCGGGGCGTTTTATAGCAATCAGCCCCAGCATTTT. The chain joins TRBV20-1 to TRBJ1-5; perhaps TRBD1 as D (5 bases). This CDR3 region has 16 residues. The germline CDR1 and CDR2 sequences are DFQATT and SNEGSKA (reference sequence). The V end was cut by 1 base, the J end by 0 bases, with 13 bases between.

There are a few counts of this clonotype. The J gene is TRBJ1-5, the V gene TRBV28; a possible D gene is TRBD1 (6 bases). Germline values: CDR1 MDHEN, CDR2 SYDVKM. CDR3 length: 15 residues. Trimming shortened V by 2 bases and J by 7 bases, and 15 bases separated the two germline ends. CDR3 protein: CASSLTGKGVQPQHF. CDR3 nucleotides: TGTGCCAGCAGTTTAACGGGGAAGGGGGTACAGCCCCAGCATTTT.

V usage is TRBV2 and J usage is TRBJ2-1; no definite D call. The CDR3 spans 16 residues. V was trimmed by 3 bases and J by 0 bases, leaving 12 bases between them. Germline V CDR1 and CDR2: SNHLY, FYNNEI. The CDR3 nucleotides read TGTGCCAGCAGTGAGCAGCCCCCTAGCTCCTACAATGAGCAGTTCTTC. This translates into CASSEQPPSSYNEQFF.

There are many counts of this clonotype. The chain joins TRBV4-1 to TRBJ2-7, with 10 bases aligning to TRBD1. The germline V gene encodes CDR1 MGHRA and CDR2 YSYEKL. There are 15 residues in the CDR3. Losses at the gene ends were 1 base for V and 2 bases for J; bases not matched to a gene: 2. The CDR3 here is CASSQGTGGAYEQYF. CDR3 nucleotide sequence: TGCGCCAGCAGCCAAGGGACAGGGGGAGCCTACGAGCAGTACTTC.

J is TRBJ2-1 and V is TRBV6-5; TRBD1 agrees at 7 bases. The CDR3 runs to 15 residues. The V and J ends lost 4 bases and 8 bases, in that order; junction bases with no gene match: 11. Germline-derived CDR1 and CDR2 are MNHEY and SVGAGI. CDR3 in DNA: TGTGCCAGCAGTTCTCCGGGACAGTCTTACGATGAGCAGTTCTTC. Its protein product is CASSSPGQSYDEQFF.

The gene calls are TRBV15 and TRBJ2-7; 9 nucleotides agree with TRBD2. CDR3 length: 15 residues. In germline, CDR1 is LNHNV, CDR2 YYDKDF (reference sequence). The junction had 14 bases not matched to a gene; V was cut back by 8 bases and J by 6 bases. The CDR3 here is CATLARGGRAIEQYF. The CDR3 region has the DNA TGTGCCACCTTAGCCCGGGGCGGGAGGGCAATCGAGCAGTACTTC.

In this sample, this clonotype turned up a few times. V usage is TRBV7-6 and J usage is TRBJ1-4, with D perhaps TRBD1 (5 bases). With 0 bases removed from V and 3 bases from J, the gap between germline ends came to 14 bases. CDR3 length equals 17 residues. Germline CDR1 reads SGHVS; CDR2 reads FNYEAQ. CDR3 amino acids: CASSLAPQGASNEKLFF. The CDR3 nucleotides read TGTGCCAGCAGCTTAGCGCCTCAGGGAGCTTCTAATGAAAAACTGTTTTTT.

The gene calls are TRBV6-6 and TRBJ2-1; 7 bases align to TRBD1. Germline values: CDR1 MNHNY, CDR2 SVGAGI (reference sequence). The CDR3 loop spans 14 amino acids. Trimming removed 6 bases from V and 6 bases from J; junction bases left unmatched: 8. The CDR3 protein is CASSFRRDSNEQFF. The CDR3 DNA reads as TGTGCCAGCAGCTTCCGACGGGACAGCAATGAGCAGTTCTTC.

Note on this clonotype: The junction departs from germline at one end; a sequencing error may be responsible. This rearrangement joins TRBV5-1 to TRBJ2-1; the match to TRBD2 covers 7 bases. Germline V lookup: CDR1 SGHRS, CDR2 YFSETQ. The length of the CDR3 is 18 residues. The CDR3: CASRLGKRGGWSYNEQFF. The CDR3 DNA is TGCGCCAGCAGATTGGGGAAGCGGGGTGGTTGGTCCTACAATGAGCAGTTCTTC.

The rearrangement links TRBV12-3 or TRBV12-4 to TRBJ2-3; D possibly uses TRBD1 or TRBD2 (5 bases each). Deletions cut 4 bases from V and 2 bases from J, with 10 bases between. This CDR3 contains 14 residues. The CDR3 DNA reads as TGTGCCAGCAGTTACCGGGACCTCACAGATACGCAGTATTTT. Its translation is CASSYRDLTDTQYF.

In the case of this clonotype: Since a much larger clone is just one base distant, this may be a read error. The chain carries TRBV12-3 or TRBV12-4 and TRBJ2-3; 15 bases agree with TRBD2. CDR3 size: 19 residues. The CDR3 loop is CASSQTPGTSGRWPDTEYF. DNA for the CDR3: TGTGCCAGCAGCCAAACCCCCGGGACTAGCGGGAGGTGGCCAGATACGGAGTATTTT.

The gene calls are TRBV3-1 and TRBJ1-5, with 9 bases matching TRBD1. There are 18 residues in the CDR3. V lost 4 bases to trimming and J lost 1 base; unmatched junction nucleotides: 11. The germline V gene has CDR1 LGHDT and CDR2 YNNKEL (reference sequence). This CDR3 is CASSLGTGRTRSNQPQHF. The CDR3 DNA is TGTGCCAGCAGCCTCGGGACAGGGCGGACTAGGAGCAATCAGCCCCAGCATTTT.

A few counts support this clonotype. The chain is built from TRBV2 and TRBJ2-1, with 9 nucleotides matching TRBD2. Germline V gene data show CDR1 as SNHLY and CDR2 as FYNNEI. CDR3 length: 17 amino acids. With 0 bases clipped from V and 7 bases from J, the junction kept 10 bases outside the gene matches. CDR3 in amino acids: CASSEAGGGRAWNEQFF. The CDR3 region has the DNA TGTGCCAGCAGTGAAGCTGGGGGCGGGAGGGCCTGGAATGAGCAGTTCTTC.